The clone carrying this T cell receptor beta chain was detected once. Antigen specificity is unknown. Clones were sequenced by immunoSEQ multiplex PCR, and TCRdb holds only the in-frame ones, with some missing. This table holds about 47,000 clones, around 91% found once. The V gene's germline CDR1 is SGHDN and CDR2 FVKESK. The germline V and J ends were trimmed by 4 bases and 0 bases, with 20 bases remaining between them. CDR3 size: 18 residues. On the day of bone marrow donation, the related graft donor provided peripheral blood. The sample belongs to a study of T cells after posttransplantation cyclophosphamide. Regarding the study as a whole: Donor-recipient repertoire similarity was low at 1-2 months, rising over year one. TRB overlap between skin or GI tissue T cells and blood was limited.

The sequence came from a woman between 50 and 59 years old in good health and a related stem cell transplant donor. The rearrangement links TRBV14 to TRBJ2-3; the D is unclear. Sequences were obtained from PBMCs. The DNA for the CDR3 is TGTGCCAGCAGCCCCAGACGTGGTCTAGGCCCTAGCACAGATACGCAGTATTTT. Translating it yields CASSPRRGLGPSTDTQYF.